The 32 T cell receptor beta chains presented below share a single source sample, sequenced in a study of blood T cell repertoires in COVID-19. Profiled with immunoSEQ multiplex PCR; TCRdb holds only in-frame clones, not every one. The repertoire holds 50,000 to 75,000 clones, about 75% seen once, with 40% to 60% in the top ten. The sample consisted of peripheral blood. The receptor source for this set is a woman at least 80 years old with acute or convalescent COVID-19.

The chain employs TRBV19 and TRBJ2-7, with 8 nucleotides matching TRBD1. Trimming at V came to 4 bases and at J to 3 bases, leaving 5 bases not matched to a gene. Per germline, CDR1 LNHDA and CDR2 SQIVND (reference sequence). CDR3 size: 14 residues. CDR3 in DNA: TGTGCCAGTAGTACGGCAGGGGGCTTCTACGAGCAGTACTTC. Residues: CASSTAGGFYEQYF.

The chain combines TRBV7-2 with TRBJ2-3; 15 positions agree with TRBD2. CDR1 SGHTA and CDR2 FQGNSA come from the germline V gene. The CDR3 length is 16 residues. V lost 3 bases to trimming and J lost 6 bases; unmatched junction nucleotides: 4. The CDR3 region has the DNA TGTGCCAGCAGCTTTGGGACTAGCGGGAGGAGCGATACGCAGTATTTT. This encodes CASSFGTSGRSDTQYF.

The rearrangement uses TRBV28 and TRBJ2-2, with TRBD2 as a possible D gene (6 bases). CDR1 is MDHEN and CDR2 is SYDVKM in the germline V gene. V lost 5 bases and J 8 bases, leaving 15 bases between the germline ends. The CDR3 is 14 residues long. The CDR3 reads CASSALRGTGELFF. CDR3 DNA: TGTGCCAGCAGTGCCCTCCGGGGGACGGGGGAGCTGTTTTTT.

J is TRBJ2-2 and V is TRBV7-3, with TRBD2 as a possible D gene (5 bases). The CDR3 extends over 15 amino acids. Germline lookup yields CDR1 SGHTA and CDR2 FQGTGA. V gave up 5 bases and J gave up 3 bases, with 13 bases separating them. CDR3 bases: TGTGCCAGCAGCCCCGCGAGGGATGACACCGGGGAGCTGTTTTTT. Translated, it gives CASSPARDDTGELFF.

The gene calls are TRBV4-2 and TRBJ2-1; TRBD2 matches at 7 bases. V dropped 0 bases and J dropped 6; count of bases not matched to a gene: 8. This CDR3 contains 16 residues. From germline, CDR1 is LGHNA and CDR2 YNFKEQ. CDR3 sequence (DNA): TGTGCCAGCAGCCAAGACGCGTCTAGCGGATCCAATGAGCAGTTCTTC. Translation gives CASSQDASSGSNEQFF.

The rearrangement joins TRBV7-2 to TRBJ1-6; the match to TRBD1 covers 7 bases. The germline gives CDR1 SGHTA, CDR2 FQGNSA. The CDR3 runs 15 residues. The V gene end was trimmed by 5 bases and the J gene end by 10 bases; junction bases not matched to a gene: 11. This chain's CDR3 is CASSINRQGGSPLHF. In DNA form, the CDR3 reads TGTGCCAGCAGCATAAATCGACAGGGAGGCTCACCCCTCCACTTT.

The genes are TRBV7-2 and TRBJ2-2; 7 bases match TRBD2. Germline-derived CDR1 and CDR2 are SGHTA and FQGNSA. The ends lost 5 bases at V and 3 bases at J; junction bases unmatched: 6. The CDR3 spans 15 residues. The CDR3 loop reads CASSLKTSYTGELFF. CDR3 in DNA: TGTGCCAGCAGCCTTAAGACTAGCTACACCGGGGAGCTGTTTTTT.

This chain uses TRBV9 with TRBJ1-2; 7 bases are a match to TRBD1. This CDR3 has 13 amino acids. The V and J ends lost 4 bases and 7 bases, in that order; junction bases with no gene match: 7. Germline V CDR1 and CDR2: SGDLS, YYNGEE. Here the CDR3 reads CASSSVQGFGYTF. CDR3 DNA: TGTGCCAGCAGCTCAGTACAGGGGTTTGGCTACACCTTC.

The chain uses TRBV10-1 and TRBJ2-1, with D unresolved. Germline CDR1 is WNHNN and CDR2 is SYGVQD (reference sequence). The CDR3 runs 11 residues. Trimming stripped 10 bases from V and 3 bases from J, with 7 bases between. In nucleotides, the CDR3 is TGCGCCATCCACTGCTACAATGAGCAGTTCTTC. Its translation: CAIHCYNEQFF.

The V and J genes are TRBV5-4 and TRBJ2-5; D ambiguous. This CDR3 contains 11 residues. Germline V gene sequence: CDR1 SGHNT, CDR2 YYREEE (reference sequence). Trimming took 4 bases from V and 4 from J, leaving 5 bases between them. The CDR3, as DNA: TGTGCCAGCAGCAGCCGAGAGACCCAGTACTTC. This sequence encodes CASSSRETQYF.

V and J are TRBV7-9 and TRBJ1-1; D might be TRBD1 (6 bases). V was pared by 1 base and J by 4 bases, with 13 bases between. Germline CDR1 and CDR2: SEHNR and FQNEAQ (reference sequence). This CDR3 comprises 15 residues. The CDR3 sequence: CASSLEAGAGTEAFF. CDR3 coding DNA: TGTGCCAGCAGCTTAGAAGCAGGGGCGGGCACTGAAGCTTTCTTT.

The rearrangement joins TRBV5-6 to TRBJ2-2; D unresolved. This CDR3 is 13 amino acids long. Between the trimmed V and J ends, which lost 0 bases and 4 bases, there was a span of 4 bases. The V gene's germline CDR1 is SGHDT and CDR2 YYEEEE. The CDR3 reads CASSLGPTGELFF. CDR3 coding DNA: TGTGCCAGCAGCTTGGGGCCCACCGGGGAGCTGTTTTTT. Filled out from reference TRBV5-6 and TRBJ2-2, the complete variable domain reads DAGVTQSPTHLIKTRGQQVTLRCSPKSGHDTVSWYQQALGQGPQFIFQYYEEEERQRGNFPDRFSGHQFPNYSSELNVNALLLGDSALYLCASSLGPTGELFFGEGSRLTVL.

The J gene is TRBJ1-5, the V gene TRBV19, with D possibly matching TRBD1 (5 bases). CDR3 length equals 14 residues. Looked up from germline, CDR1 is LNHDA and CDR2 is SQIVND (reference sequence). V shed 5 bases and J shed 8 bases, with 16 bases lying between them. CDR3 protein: CASSASRATEPQHF. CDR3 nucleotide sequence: TGTGCCAGTAGTGCAAGCAGGGCCACCGAGCCCCAGCATTTT.

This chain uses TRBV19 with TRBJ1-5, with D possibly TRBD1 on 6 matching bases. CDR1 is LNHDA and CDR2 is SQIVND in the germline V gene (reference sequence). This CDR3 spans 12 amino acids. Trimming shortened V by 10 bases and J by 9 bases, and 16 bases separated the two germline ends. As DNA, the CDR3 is TGTGCCACAGGACAGCCGCGACCGCCCCAGCATTTT. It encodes CATGQPRPPQHF.

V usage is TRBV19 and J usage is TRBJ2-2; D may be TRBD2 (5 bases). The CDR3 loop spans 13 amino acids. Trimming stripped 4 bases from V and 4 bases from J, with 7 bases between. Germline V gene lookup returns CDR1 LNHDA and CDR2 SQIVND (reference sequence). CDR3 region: CASSSRGTGELFF. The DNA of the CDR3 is TGTGCCAGTAGTAGTCGGGGCACCGGGGAGCTGTTTTTT.

The CDR3 here is CASSSTTGGPAGELFF. The CDR3, as DNA: TGTGCCAGCAGCTCCACGACGGGGGGACCCGCCGGGGAGCTGTTTTTT. V and J are TRBV7-9 and TRBJ2-2, with 7 bases matching TRBD2. The CDR3 spans 16 residues. Germline V gene lookup returns CDR1 SEHNR and CDR2 FQNEAQ (reference sequence). Trimming took 4 bases from V and 6 from J; bases not matched to a gene: 11.

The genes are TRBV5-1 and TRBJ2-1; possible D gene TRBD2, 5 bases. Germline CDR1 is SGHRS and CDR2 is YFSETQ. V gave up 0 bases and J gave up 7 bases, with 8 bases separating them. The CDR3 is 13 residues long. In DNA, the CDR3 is TGCGCCAGCAGCTTGGGCGGGCCGAATGAGCAGTTCTTC. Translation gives CASSLGGPNEQFF.

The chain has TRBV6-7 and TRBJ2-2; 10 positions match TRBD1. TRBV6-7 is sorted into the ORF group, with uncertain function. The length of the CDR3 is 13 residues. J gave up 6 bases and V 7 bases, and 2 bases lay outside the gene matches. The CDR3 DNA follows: TGTGCCAGCAAGGACAGGGGGTCCGGGGAGCTGTTTTTT. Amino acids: CASKDRGSGELFF.

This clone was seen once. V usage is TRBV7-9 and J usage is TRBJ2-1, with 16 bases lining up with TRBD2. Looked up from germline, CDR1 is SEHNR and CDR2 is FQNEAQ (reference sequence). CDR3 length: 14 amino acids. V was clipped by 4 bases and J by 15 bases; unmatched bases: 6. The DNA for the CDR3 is TGTGCCAGCAGCTGGGGACTAGCGGGAGGGCCTGGGTTCTTC. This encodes CASSWGLAGGPGFF.

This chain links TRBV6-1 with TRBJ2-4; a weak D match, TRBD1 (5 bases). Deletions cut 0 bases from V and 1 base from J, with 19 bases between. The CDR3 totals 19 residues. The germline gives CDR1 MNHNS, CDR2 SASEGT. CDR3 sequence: CASSEAKNRFVVAKNIQYF. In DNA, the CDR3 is TGTGCCAGCAGTGAAGCCAAGAACAGGTTTGTCGTGGCCAAAAACATTCAGTACTTC.

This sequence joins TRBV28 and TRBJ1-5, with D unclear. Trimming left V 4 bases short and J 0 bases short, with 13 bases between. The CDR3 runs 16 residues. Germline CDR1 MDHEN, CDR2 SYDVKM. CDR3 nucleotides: TGTGCCAGCAGTTCTCTACTGTCCCCTAGCAATCAGCCCCAGCATTTT. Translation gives CASSSLLSPSNQPQHF.

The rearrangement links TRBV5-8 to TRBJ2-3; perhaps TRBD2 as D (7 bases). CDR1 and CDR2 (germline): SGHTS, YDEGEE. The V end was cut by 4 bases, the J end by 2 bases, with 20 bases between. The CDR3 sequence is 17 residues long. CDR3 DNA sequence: TGTGCCAGCAGCAGGGGGGGTCTAGCGGTCACCACAGATACGCAGTATTTT. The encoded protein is CASSRGGLAVTTDTQYF.

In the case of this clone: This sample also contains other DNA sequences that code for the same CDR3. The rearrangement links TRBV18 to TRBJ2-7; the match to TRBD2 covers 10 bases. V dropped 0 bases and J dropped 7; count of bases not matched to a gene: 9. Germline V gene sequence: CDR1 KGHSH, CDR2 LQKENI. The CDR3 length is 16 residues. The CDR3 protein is CASSPPSGRSKGEQYF. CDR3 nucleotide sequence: TGTGCCAGCTCACCACCTAGCGGGAGGTCTAAAGGGGAGCAGTACTTC.

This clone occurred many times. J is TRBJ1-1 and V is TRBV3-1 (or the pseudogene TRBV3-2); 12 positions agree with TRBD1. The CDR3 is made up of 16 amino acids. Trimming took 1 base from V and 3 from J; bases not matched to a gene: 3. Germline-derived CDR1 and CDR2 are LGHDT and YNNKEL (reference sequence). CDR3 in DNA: TGTGCCAGCAGCCAAGGGGGACAGGGGGCCCACACTGAAGCTTTCTTT. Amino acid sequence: CASSQGGQGAHTEAFF.

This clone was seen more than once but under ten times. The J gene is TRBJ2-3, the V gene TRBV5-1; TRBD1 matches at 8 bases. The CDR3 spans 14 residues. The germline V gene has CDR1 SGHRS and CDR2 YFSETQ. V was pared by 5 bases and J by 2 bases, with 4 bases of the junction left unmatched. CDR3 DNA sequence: TGCGCCAGCAGAGGGCAGGGGGCCACAGATACGCAGTATTTT. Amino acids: CASRGQGATDTQYF.

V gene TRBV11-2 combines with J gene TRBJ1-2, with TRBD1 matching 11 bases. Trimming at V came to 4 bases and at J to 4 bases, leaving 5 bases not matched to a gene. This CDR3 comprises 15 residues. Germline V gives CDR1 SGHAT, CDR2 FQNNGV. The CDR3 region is CASSSPDRGLYGYTF. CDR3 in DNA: TGTGCCAGCAGCTCACCGGACAGGGGGCTCTATGGCTACACCTTC.

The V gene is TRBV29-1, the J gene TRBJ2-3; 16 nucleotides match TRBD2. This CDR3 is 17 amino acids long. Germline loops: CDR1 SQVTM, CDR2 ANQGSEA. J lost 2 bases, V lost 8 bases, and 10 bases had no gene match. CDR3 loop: CSTQGLAGGRATDTQYF. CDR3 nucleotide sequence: TGCAGCACTCAGGGACTAGCGGGAGGGCGGGCCACAGATACGCAGTATTTT.

This CDR3 is CASSKTGFRNTIYF. The CDR3 DNA follows: TGTGCCAGCAGCAAGACAGGTTTTAGGAACACCATATATTTT. The chain links TRBV28 to TRBJ1-3; tentative D call: TRBD1 (6 bases). The CDR3 has 14 amino acids. Germline V gives CDR1 MDHEN, CDR2 SYDVKM. Trimming removed 6 bases at V and 7 bases at J, with 16 bases between. Full variable domain (outside the CDR3, taken from reference TRBV28 and TRBJ1-3): DVKVTQSSRYLVKRTGEKVFLECVQDMDHENMFWYRQDPGLGLRLIYFSYDVKMKEKGDIPEGYSVSREKKERFSLILESASTNQTSMYLCASSKTGFRNTIYFGEGSWLTVV.

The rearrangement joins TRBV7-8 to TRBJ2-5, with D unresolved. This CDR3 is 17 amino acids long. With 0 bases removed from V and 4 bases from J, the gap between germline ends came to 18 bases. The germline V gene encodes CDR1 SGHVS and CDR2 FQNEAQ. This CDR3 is CASSLAYMTLEGETQYF. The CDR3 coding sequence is TGTGCCAGCAGCTTAGCTTACATGACACTGGAAGGAGAGACCCAGTACTTC.

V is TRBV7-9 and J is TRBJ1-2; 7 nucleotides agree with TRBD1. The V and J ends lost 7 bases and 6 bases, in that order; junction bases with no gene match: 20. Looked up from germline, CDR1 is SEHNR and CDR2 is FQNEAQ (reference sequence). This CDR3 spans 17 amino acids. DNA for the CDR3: TGTGCCAGCAACAACCGAAAGACAGGGATGGGGGCGGATGGCTACACCTTC. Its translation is CASNNRKTGMGADGYTF.

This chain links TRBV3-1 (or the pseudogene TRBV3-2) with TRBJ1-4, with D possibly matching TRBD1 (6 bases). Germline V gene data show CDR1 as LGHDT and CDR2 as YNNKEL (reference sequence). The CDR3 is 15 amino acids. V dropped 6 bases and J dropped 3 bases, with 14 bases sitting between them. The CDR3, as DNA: TGTGCCAGCAGGGGAAGGGGGGGTTCTAATGAAAAACTGTTTTTT. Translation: CASRGRGGSNEKLFF.

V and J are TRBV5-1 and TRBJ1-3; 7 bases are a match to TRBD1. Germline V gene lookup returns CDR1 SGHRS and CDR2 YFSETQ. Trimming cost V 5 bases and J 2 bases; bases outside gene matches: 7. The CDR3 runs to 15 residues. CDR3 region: CASRPGRGPGNTIYF. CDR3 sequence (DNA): TGCGCCAGCAGACCCGGGAGGGGGCCTGGAAACACCATATATTTT.